The 26 T cell receptor beta chains listed next were all sequenced from one sample in a study of blood T cell repertoires in COVID-19. Sequencing was performed with immunoSEQ multiplex PCR; in TCRdb, only in-frame clones are kept and a portion is missing. The table shows about 88,000 clones, with 75% to 90% occurring only once. The sequenced material came from peripheral blood. The receptors derive from a woman aged 80 or over with active COVID-19.

The CDR3 nucleotides are TGCAGTGCTAGTTCAGGGGCTGGCTACACCTTC. Translating gives CSASSGAGYTF. This chain joins TRBV20-1 and TRBJ1-2; D possibly corresponds to TRBD1 (6 bases). Germline V gives CDR1 DFQATT, CDR2 SNEGSKA (reference sequence). This CDR3 is 11 amino acids long. Trimming took 3 bases from V and 7 from J, leaving 9 bases between them.

This clone was seen once. V gene TRBV2 combines with J gene TRBJ2-1; maybe TRBD2 (5 bases). V was clipped by 9 bases and J by 4 bases, with 10 bases between them. The CDR3 is 12 amino acids. Germline loops: CDR1 SNHLY, CDR2 FYNNEI. The CDR3 loop reads CASNTGYNEQFF. The CDR3, as DNA: TGTGCCAGTAATACGGGGTACAATGAGCAGTTCTTC.

CDR3 protein: CASSLDGRGGEQYF. The CDR3 DNA sequence: TGTGCCAGCAGCTTAGACGGCAGGGGTGGCGAGCAGTACTTC. The V gene is TRBV7-9, the J gene TRBJ2-7; tentatively, D is TRBD1 (6 bases). V was clipped by 1 base and J by 6 bases, with 13 bases between them. This CDR3 has 14 residues. Germline values: CDR1 SEHNR, CDR2 FQNEAQ (reference sequence).

This rearrangement joins TRBV15 to TRBJ1-2; TRBD1 agrees at 9 bases. Germline assignment: CDR1 LNHNV and CDR2 YYDKDF (reference sequence). The CDR3 consists of 13 residues. V shed 5 bases, J shed 5 bases, and the junction held 3 bases outside the gene matches. CDR3 DNA sequence: TGTGCCACCAGCGGTGGGACAGGGTATGGCTACACCTTC. Residues: CATSGGTGYGYTF.

The chain joins TRBV11-2 to TRBJ2-1, with TRBD2 matching over 7 bases. The trim removed 3 bases at V and 5 bases at J, leaving 10 bases unmatched. The CDR3 runs to 16 residues. CDR1 SGHAT and CDR2 FQNNGV come from the germline V gene. In nucleotides, the CDR3 is TGTGCCAGCAGCTTCGGTGGGAGGGCCTCTCACAATGAGCAGTTCTTC. As protein: CASSFGGRASHNEQFF.

This clone was recorded a few times. The chain has TRBV18 and TRBJ1-5; D possibly corresponds to TRBD1 (5 bases). This CDR3 has 13 residues. Germline CDR1 reads KGHSH; CDR2 reads LQKENI. V lost 6 bases, J lost 9 bases, and 15 bases lay in between. Here the CDR3 reads CASSRGTEGPQHF. CDR3 nucleotide sequence: TGTGCCAGCTCCCGTGGGACGGAGGGGCCCCAGCATTTT.

The chain joins TRBV11-2 to TRBJ2-7; 11 bases match TRBD2. The J segment lost 5 bases and the V segment lost 4 bases, leaving 4 bases of the junction unmatched. Germline V CDR1 and CDR2: SGHAT, FQNNGV. This CDR3 comprises 14 residues. CDR3 loop: CASSSLAGVNEQYF. CDR3 DNA sequence: TGTGCCAGCAGCTCACTAGCGGGAGTCAACGAGCAGTACTTC.

The rearrangement uses TRBV28 and TRBJ1-4, with D hard to call. V was trimmed by 4 bases and J by 5 bases, leaving 11 bases between them. CDR3 length equals 14 residues. Germline assignment: CDR1 MDHEN and CDR2 SYDVKM. CDR3 in amino acids: CASSSFSPNEKLFF. The CDR3 DNA reads as TGTGCCAGCAGTTCTTTTAGTCCAAATGAAAAACTGTTTTTT.

This clone appeared a single time. This chain connects TRBV10-3 to TRBJ1-1; D possibly corresponds to TRBD1 (5 bases). V lost 4 bases and J lost 1, with 7 bases in between. CDR3 length: 13 residues. The V gene's germline CDR1 is ENHRY and CDR2 SYGVKD. CDR3 amino acids: CAISGQGNTEAFF. The CDR3, as DNA: TGTGCCATCAGTGGGCAGGGGAACACTGAAGCTTTCTTT.

The chain joins TRBV7-2 to TRBJ2-2, with 8 nucleotides matching TRBD2. The CDR3 consists of 15 residues. CDR1 and CDR2 from the germline V gene are SGHTA and FQGNSA. The trim removed 3 bases at V and 8 bases at J, leaving 8 bases unmatched. CDR3 loop: CASSLGVAGTGELFF. In nucleotides, the CDR3 is TGTGCCAGCAGCTTGGGGGTAGCGGGAACTGGGGAGCTGTTTTTT. The full variable domain, rest sourced from reference TRBV7-2 and TRBJ2-2, is GAGVSQSPSNKVTEKGKDVELRCDPISGHTALYWYRQSLGQGLEFLIYFQGNSAPDKSGLPSDRFSAERTGGSVSTLTIQRTQQEDSAVYLCASSLGVAGTGELFFGEGSRLTVL.

This chain joins TRBV4-2 and TRBJ2-1, with 7 bases fitting TRBD1. V gave up 0 bases and J gave up 0 bases; unmatched junction bases: 5. The V gene's germline CDR1 is LGHNA and CDR2 YNFKEQ. This CDR3 contains 17 residues. CDR3 sequence: CASSQDEGGFSYNEQFF. CDR3 DNA: TGTGCCAGCAGCCAAGATGAAGGGGGCTTCTCCTACAATGAGCAGTTCTTC.

The chain combines TRBV20-1 with TRBJ2-2; no firm D call. CDR1 is DFQATT, CDR2 SNEGSKA, per germline (reference sequence). V lost 3 bases and J lost 1, with 6 bases in between. The CDR3 has 13 residues. DNA for the CDR3: TGCAGTGCTAGTGGGCAGAACACCGGGGAGCTGTTTTTT. Amino acids: CSASGQNTGELFF.

V usage is TRBV7-2 and J usage is TRBJ1-5; D perhaps matches TRBD1 (6 bases). This CDR3 contains 14 residues. V gave up 7 bases and J gave up 4 bases, with 14 bases separating them. Germline CDR1 and CDR2: SGHTA and FQGNSA. CDR3 sequence: CASTDGGPNQPQHF. CDR3 nucleotide sequence: TGTGCCAGCACCGACGGGGGGCCAAATCAGCCCCAGCATTTT.

The chain links TRBV18 to TRBJ2-1; D may be TRBD2 (5 bases). V was cut by 1 base and J by 12 bases, with 19 bases left in between. The CDR3 is 15 amino acids. Germline lookup yields CDR1 KGHSH and CDR2 LQKENI. The CDR3 here is CASSPLWDRRGVQFF. The CDR3 region has the DNA TGTGCCAGCTCACCACTATGGGATAGACGGGGAGTGCAGTTCTTC.

The rearrangement links TRBV20-1 to TRBJ2-5; D not resolved. The CDR3 contains 11 residues. The germline V and J ends were trimmed by 6 bases and 3 bases, with 8 bases remaining between them. Germline assignment: CDR1 DFQATT and CDR2 SNEGSKA (reference sequence). The CDR3: CSATDKETQYF. The CDR3 nucleotides are TGCAGTGCCACAGATAAAGAGACCCAGTACTTC.

J is TRBJ1-1 and V is TRBV11-2, with a weak D call TRBD1 (6 bases). Germline V gives CDR1 SGHAT, CDR2 FQNNGV. This CDR3 is built from 16 residues. Trimming shortened V by 6 bases and J by 12 bases, and 29 bases separated the two germline ends. The CDR3 nucleotides are TGTGCCAGCAGACCTTCGGGGCCCATGCAGGGGAGTTTAACTTTCTTT. It specifies CASRPSGPMQGSLTFF.

The chain links TRBV30 to TRBJ2-7; TRBD2 aligns across 12 bases. The CDR3 is made up of 15 amino acids. The V gene's germline CDR1 is GTSNPN and CDR2 SVGIG (reference sequence). Losses at the gene ends were 2 bases for V and 5 bases for J; bases not matched to a gene: 7. The CDR3 DNA reads as TGTGCCTGGAGTACCGGACTAGCGGGATGGGACGAGCAGTACTTC. This sequence encodes CAWSTGLAGWDEQYF. Using reference TRBV30 and TRBJ2-7 for the parts outside the CDR3, the full variable domain is SQTIHQWPATLVQPVGSPLSLECTVEGTSNPNLYWYRQAAGRGLQLLFYSVGIGQISSEVPQNLSASRPQDRQFILSSKKLLLSDSGFYLCAWSTGLAGWDEQYFGPGTRLTVT.

V usage is TRBV6-6 and J usage is TRBJ1-1, with TRBD1 identical over 7 bases. The CDR3 is 13 residues long. The V gene's germline CDR1 is MNHNY and CDR2 SVGAGI (reference sequence). J gave up 0 bases and V 7 bases, and 2 bases lay outside the gene matches. CDR3 in amino acids: CASTRGVNTEAFF. The CDR3, as DNA: TGTGCCAGCACCAGGGGGGTGAACACTGAAGCTTTCTTT.

This clone appeared once. J is TRBJ2-2 and V is TRBV9, with 7 bases that match TRBD2. Germline lookup yields CDR1 SGDLS and CDR2 YYNGEE. Unmatched junction bases numbered 0, after V lost 1 base and J lost 0 bases. The CDR3 has 15 amino acids. The CDR3 sequence is CASSVSGANTGELFF. As DNA, the CDR3 is TGTGCCAGCAGCGTAAGCGGGGCGAACACCGGGGAGCTGTTTTTT.

The chain uses TRBV18 and TRBJ2-7; 8 nucleotides line up with TRBD2. V dropped 3 bases and J dropped 3; count of bases not matched to a gene: 7. This CDR3 is built from 15 residues. Looked up from germline, CDR1 is KGHSH and CDR2 is LQKENI. The CDR3 region has the DNA TGTGCCAGCTCACCGCTGCCCGGGACTAGCTACGAGCAGTACTTC. Translated: CASSPLPGTSYEQYF. The full variable domain, its missing parts supplied by reference TRBV18 and TRBJ2-7, is NAGVMQNPRHLVRRRGQEARLRCSPMKGHSHVYWYRQLPEEGLKFMVYLQKENIIDESGMPKERFSAEFPKEGPSILRIQQVVRGDSAAYFCASSPLPGTSYEQYFGPGTRLTVT.

The V call is TRBV27, the J call TRBJ1-2; a weak D match, TRBD1 (6 bases). Germline CDR1 is MNHEY and CDR2 is SMNVEV (reference sequence). V dropped 6 bases and J dropped 2 bases, with 16 bases sitting between them. The CDR3 contains 15 residues. In DNA form, the CDR3 reads TGTGCCAGCAGGACCACGGGGGGCCTGAACTATGGCTACACCTTC. Translated: CASRTTGGLNYGYTF.

This clone was observed a handful of times. The CDR3 nucleotides read TGTGCCAGCAGCCCGAGGGGGGAGGGCTTCTACGAGCAGTACTTC. Protein sequence: CASSPRGEGFYEQYF. V and J are TRBV11-2 and TRBJ2-7; D may be TRBD2 (7 bases). Germline-derived CDR1 and CDR2 are SGHAT and FQNNGV. Trimming cost V 5 bases and J 3 bases, with 17 bases left between them. The CDR3 is 15 amino acids.

V gene TRBV5-1 combines with J gene TRBJ2-3; TRBD2 is a possible D gene (5 bases). V gave up 5 bases and J gave up 6 bases, with 7 bases separating them. CDR3 size: 11 residues. From germline, CDR1 is SGHRS and CDR2 YFSETQ. CDR3 DNA sequence: TGCGCCAGCAGTTGGGAGGATACGCAGTATTTT. It yields the protein CASSWEDTQYF.

The chain links TRBV24-1 to TRBJ2-5, with no clear D. The CDR3 loop spans 13 amino acids. Trimming cost V 5 bases and J 1 base, with 7 bases left between them. Per the germline V gene, CDR1 is KGHDR and CDR2 is SFDVKD. CDR3 DNA sequence: TGTGCCACCAGTGGAGGCCCCCAAGAGACCCAGTACTTC. Its translation is CATSGGPQETQYF.

The CDR3 protein is CASSRLAGGANTGELFF. The CDR3 DNA follows: TGTGCCAGCAGTAGACTAGCGGGAGGCGCGAACACCGGGGAGCTGTTTTTT. The rearrangement uses TRBV28 and TRBJ2-2; 13 bases fit TRBD2. Trimming at V came to 5 bases and at J to 0 bases, leaving 3 bases not matched to a gene. The V gene's germline CDR1 is MDHEN and CDR2 SYDVKM. The CDR3 extends over 17 amino acids.

The J gene is TRBJ2-6, the V gene TRBV2; possible D gene TRBD1, 6 bases. The V gene lost 6 bases and the J gene lost 2 bases, with 11 bases spanning the gap. Germline CDR1 reads SNHLY; CDR2 reads FYNNEI. The length of the CDR3 is 15 residues. CDR3 nucleotide sequence: TGTGCCAGCAGAAATCAGGGGCCTGGGGCCAACGTCCTGACTTTC. This sequence encodes CASRNQGPGANVLTF.